The source of this TCR beta chain is a study of blood T cell repertoires in COVID-19. As for the study in general: Some COVID-19 samples were acute and others convalescent; all came from the United States, Italy and Spain. Sources were T cells, B-cell-depleted T cells, or PBMCs; the material itself was cDNA or gDNA.

Measured with immunoSEQ multiplex PCR; TCRdb has only the in-frame clones, and not every one. The sample contains about 250,000 clones, about 80% of which appear only once. The germline V gene has CDR1 MNHEY and CDR2 SVGAGI. CDR3 size: 11 residues. The ends were cut back, 7 bases at V and 5 bases at J, with 8 bases in the middle. Seattle enrolled patients during active infection and tracked them longitudinally. The TCR was taken from a person aged 65 to 85 with COVID-19, enrolled during active disease. Sequencing was carried out using peripheral blood. The chain is built from TRBV6-5 and TRBJ2-5; D not certain. This chain's CDR3 is CASTGRETQYF. The DNA for the CDR3 is TGTGCCAGCACAGGCAGGGAGACCCAGTACTTC.